This paragraph covers one T cell receptor beta chain sequence. The data originate from a study of T cell responses to AZD1222 COVID-19 vaccine. Sequencing used immunoSEQ multiplex PCR; TCRdb keeps in-frame clones, though not all of them. The sample holds roughly 30,000 clones, about 84% seen once. This CDR3 is 14 amino acids long. V lost 1 base and J 1 base, leaving 7 bases between the germline ends. Germline V gene sequence: CDR1 SEHNR, CDR2 FQNEAQ (reference sequence). Sequencing used peripheral blood, obtained 28 days after the second AZD1222 dose. This receptor was identified in an adult who received the AZD1222 COVID-19 vaccine. The chain carries TRBV7-9 and TRBJ1-2; D uncertain. The CDR3 reads CASSLDNYNYGYTF. Here the CDR3 DNA reads TGTGCCAGCAGCTTAGATAATTATAACTATGGCTACACCTTC.